The rows below give T cell receptor beta chains drawn from one sample of a study of cytomegalovirus exposure and HLA in healthy donors. TCRdb's copy holds only in-frame clones and misses some; the assay was immunoSEQ multiplex PCR. Counted here are 150,000 or so clones, about 84% occurring once; the ten biggest clones make up 2% to 3%. The sequenced sample was PBMCs. These receptors were collected from a man between 45 and 60 years old in good health and CMV-seronegative. CDR3s include the opening cysteine and the closing phenylalanine or tryptophan. A D gene is named only where the DNA matches it firmly. For some rows the clone size is stated as once, few or many, or as a class when expanded; others skip it.

j_gene	d_gene	v_gene	abundance	CDR3aa
TRBJ2-7	NA	TRBV9	NA	CASSVGGSSYEQYF
TRBJ1-3	NA	TRBV10-3	NA	CAISDGQGSGNTIYF
TRBJ2-3	TRBD1	TRBV5-1	NA	CASSLEEGGSTDTQYF
TRBJ2-5	TRBD1	TRBV5-1	NA	CASSLLKTFRDRVAETQYF
TRBJ2-4	NA	TRBV2	NA	CASMMTGEGNIQYF
TRBJ1-1	NA	TRBV18	NA	CASSQQGLDTEAFF
TRBJ2-1	TRBD2	TRBV12-5	NA	CASGLTSSGFNYNEQFF
TRBJ1-4	NA	TRBV19	NA	CASRSGAEKLFF
TRBJ2-3	TRBD2	TRBV30	few	CAWNLAGGPDTQYF
TRBJ1-1	NA	TRBV2	NA	CASSDRINTEAFF
TRBJ2-3	NA	TRBV4-1	NA	CASSQDRGSSGTDTQYF
TRBJ2-7	TRBD1	TRBV13	NA	CASSLRGQGFYEQYF
TRBJ1-5	NA	TRBV6-4	few	CASSENSYQPQHF
TRBJ2-1	TRBD1	TRBV19	NA	CASSTQGQTSGFF
TRBJ2-5	NA	TRBV5-1	once	CASSLVFGPGRTETQYF
TRBJ1-5	TRBD1	TRBV6-5	NA	CASKGTELNQPQHF